The present T cell receptor beta chain was sequenced within a study of blood T cell repertoires in COVID-19. Germline V gene sequence: CDR1 LGHDT, CDR2 YNNKEL (reference sequence). Deletions cut 3 bases from V and 2 bases from J, with 8 bases between. The CDR3 sequence is 14 residues long. Authors' analysis steps: Reference gene primer amplification yielded estimated nucleated cell counts. The repertoire was sequenced with immunoSEQ multiplex PCR; TCRdb's copy has only in-frame clones and lacks some. For V, J and clone size, that table is used; D and trimming come from the DNA. The profile shows 150,000 to 200,000 clones, around 87% of them singletons.

This receptor was obtained from a man aged 40-49 years with active or convalescent COVID-19. Sample: peripheral blood. The chain couples TRBV3-1 (or the pseudogene TRBV3-2) to TRBJ1-3; a weak D match, TRBD1 (5 bases). The DNA of the CDR3 is TGTGCCAGCAGCCAGACAGTCACTGGAAACACCATATATTTT. Amino acid sequence: CASSQTVTGNTIYF.